A selection of T cell receptor beta chains follows, all from one sample in a study of regulatory T cells in long-lasting Graves disease. Each CDR3 protein is one row after TCRdb ran MiXCR on the multiplex PCR reads. This sample has some 490,000 distinct CDR3 sequences, with more than 10% found just once. In addition, the sample was reused for a study of T cells in Graves' hyperthyroidism and ophthalmopathy.

The sample consisted of peripheral blood mononuclear cells (PBMCs), taken at new diagnosis, from a patient treated with antithyroid drugs. The source is a woman in her twenties or thirties with Graves disease. The CDR3 runs from the conserved cysteine through the conserved F or W. D genes are given only for firm matches. Clone size is given for some rows only: seen once, a few or many times, or a class if the clone is expanded.

clone size	V gene	J gene	D gene	CDR3 DNA	CDR3 protein
many	TRBV20-1	TRBJ2-2	-	TGCAGTGCTAGCCGAAAGGGGCGCAATACCGGGGAGCTGTTTTTT	CSASRKGRNTGELFF
many	TRBV2	TRBJ2-7	TRBD1	TGTGCCAGCAGGACCGGGACAGGGTCCTACGAGCAGTACTTC	CASRTGTGSYEQYF
-	TRBV7-9	TRBJ2-1	TRBD2	TGTGCCAGCAGCTTATCAGCGGGAGGGCCTGCTGAGCAGTTCTTC	CASSLSAGGPAEQFF
-	TRBV10-3	TRBJ2-3	-	TGTGCCACCAAAGGGGGAAGGAAATCAGATACGCAGTATTTT	CATKGGRKSDTQYF
many	TRBV10-3	TRBJ1-1	-	TGTGCCATCAGTGGGTCGGGGGGCTGGACTGAAGCTTTCTTT	CAISGSGGWTEAFF
many	TRBV4-1	TRBJ2-1	TRBD2	TGCGCCAGCAGCCGCTATCTACTAGCGGCAATACGACTTAGCTCCTACAATGAGCAGTTCTTC	CASSRYLLAAIRLSSYNEQFF
few	TRBV15	TRBJ1-6	-	TGTGCCACCAGCCCCACATGGCGGGGTAATTCACCCCTCCACTTT	CATSPTWRGNSPLHF
-	TRBV6-5	TRBJ2-7	-	TGTGCCAGCAGTTCCGACAGGTACTCCTACGAGCAGTACTTC	CASSSDRYSYEQYF
many	TRBV6-2/TRBV6-3	TRBJ2-7	TRBD2	TGTGCCAGCAGTTATGGACTAGCTCAGTACGAGCAGTACTTC	CASSYGLAQYEQYF
-	TRBV20-1	TRBJ2-1	TRBD2	TGCAGTGCTAGAGGACTAGCGAGAGCTTTTTCCTACAATGAGCAGTTCTTC	CSARGLARAFSYNEQFF
many	TRBV24-1	TRBJ2-3	TRBD2	TGTGCCACCAGTGATCCCCGACTAGCGGGAGATACGCAGTATTTT	CATSDPRLAGDTQYF
few	TRBV3-1	TRBJ1-1	-	TGTGCCAGCAGCCAAGAATTGGGAGAGAACACTGAAGCTTTCTTT	CASSQELGENTEAFF
-	TRBV18	TRBJ2-1	TRBD2	TGTGCCAGCTCACTCCCTTTAGCGGGAGCTTGGAACAATGAGCAGTTCTTC	CASSLPLAGAWNNEQFF
many	TRBV2	TRBJ1-2	-	TGTGCCAGCAGTGAACCTCAGGGGCAAGGCTACACCTTC	CASSEPQGQGYTF
many	TRBV28	TRBJ2-3	-	TGTGCCAGCATGCTGATCCAGGGCACAGATACGCAGTATTTT	CASMLIQGTDTQYF
-	TRBV28	TRBJ2-2	TRBD1	TGTGCCAGCAGGAAAAGGCCTATGGCCTTCTTCGTCGGGACAGGGAACACCGGGGAGCTGTTTTTT	CASRKRPMAFFVGTGNTGELFF
many	TRBV10-3	TRBJ1-5	-	TGTGCCATCAGTGGGGTCAGCAATCAGCCCCAGCATTTT	CAISGVSNQPQHF
many	TRBV29-1	TRBJ2-1	-	TGCAGCGCCTCAGACCAGAGCTGGTACAATGAGCAGTTCTTC	CSASDQSWYNEQFF
-	TRBV27	TRBJ2-7	-	TGTGCCAGCAGTTTATCAGGGGCGCGAGGTACGCAGTACTTC	CASSLSGARGTQYF
many	TRBV7-2	TRBJ2-1	TRBD2	TGTGCCAGCAGCTTAGGAGCTAGCGGGAGGTTTACGAGCTCCTACAATGAGCAGTTCTTC	CASSLGASGRFTSSYNEQFF
-	TRBV2	TRBJ1-6	-	TGTGCCAGCACCGGGGGGCAGTCGTATTCACCCCTCCACTTT	CASTGGQSYSPLHF
few	TRBV5-1	TRBJ2-1	-	TGCGCCAGCAGCTTGGCCCTGACAGGTTTGTTCCTCGATGAGCAGTTCTTC	CASSLALTGLFLDEQFF
many	TRBV12-3/TRBV12-4	TRBJ2-1	TRBD2	TGTGCCAGCAGTTTAGCCGACTCGATTCGCGGGAGAAGAAATGAGCAGTTCTTC	CASSLADSIRGRRNEQFF
many	TRBV29-1	TRBJ1-1	TRBD1	TGCAGCGTTGAGGGACAGGGCATGAACACTGAAGCTTTCTTT	CSVEGQGMNTEAFF
many	TRBV11-3	TRBJ2-3	-	TGTGCCAGCAGCCAAGGATCTCGTACAGATACGCAGTATTTT	CASSQGSRTDTQYF
-	TRBV18	TRBJ2-3	-	TGTGCCAGCCACCGAGCGAGAGGGGTCACAGATACGCAGTATTTT	CASHRARGVTDTQYF
-	TRBV5-5	TRBJ1-6	TRBD1	TGTGCCAGCAGCCCCCGACAGGGGGCAAATAATTCACCCCTCCACTTT	CASSPRQGANNSPLHF
-	TRBV12-3/TRBV12-4	TRBJ1-5	-	TGTGCCAGCAGTTTAGGGGCCCTTGGGCAGCCCCAGCATTTT	CASSLGALGQPQHF
-	TRBV15	TRBJ2-5	-	TGTGCCACCAGCGGGGAAGCAGTTTTCCAAGAGACCCAGTACTTC	CATSGEAVFQETQYF
many	TRBV11-2	TRBJ2-1	-	TGTGCCAGCAGCACCCTTGCGCGGAATGAGCAGTTCTTC	CASSTLARNEQFF
many	TRBV20-1	TRBJ1-5	-	TGCAGTGCTAAGACTACCGGCAATCAGCCCCAGCATTTT	CSAKTTGNQPQHF
-	TRBV12-5	TRBJ2-1	-	TGTGCTAGTGGTTTGGTCCTGGGCAGGGTCCATGAGCAGTTCTTC	CASGLVLGRVHEQFF
many	TRBV6-1	TRBJ2-2	TRBD2	TGTGCCAGCAGGGGGGTAGCGGGGAACACCGGGGAGCTGTTTTTT	CASRGVAGNTGELFF
-	TRBV20-1	TRBJ2-1	-	TGCAGTGCTAGAGCCCGACGAGGTGGGGACAATGAGCAGTTCTTC	CSARARRGGDNEQFF
many	TRBV12-3/TRBV12-4	TRBJ1-2	TRBD1	TGTGCCAGCAGAGAGACAGGGAGATATGGCTACACCTTC	CASRETGRYGYTF
many	TRBV28	TRBJ1-6	-	TGTGCCAGTTCCACCACGGGGGCCGCTCGAGTTACACCCCTCCACTTT	CASSTTGAARVTPLHF
-	TRBV7-9	TRBJ2-1	TRBD1	TGTGCCAGCAGCCGTTGGGGACAGGGTATCGGTGAGCAGTTCTTC	CASSRWGQGIGEQFF
-	TRBV20-1	TRBJ2-5	TRBD2	TGCAGTGCTAGGGGGGGGGGGGGAGAGACCCAGTACTTC	CSARGGGGETQYF
many	TRBV20-1	TRBJ1-1	-	TGCAGTGCTGGGCAGGGCACTGAAGCTTTCTTT	CSAGQGTEAFF
-	TRBV7-2	TRBJ1-6	-	TGTGCCAGCAGCTTGTCCCCGTATAATTCACCCCTCCACTTT	CASSLSPYNSPLHF
many	TRBV11-2	TRBJ2-7	-	TGTGCCAGCAGCTTACTGGGCCCTGGCTACGAGCAGTACTTC	CASSLLGPGYEQYF
many	TRBV20-1	TRBJ2-1	-	TGCAGTGCTAGTAGGGCAGGGAGCTCCTACAATGAGCAGTTCTTC	CSASRAGSSYNEQFF
many	TRBV2	TRBJ1-2	-	TGTGCCAGCAGTGACCGGGGCAGGGCCGGCTACACCTTC	CASSDRGRAGYTF
many	TRBV30	TRBJ1-5	TRBD1	TGTGCCTGGAGTCGGACAGGGGACAATCAGCCCCAGCATTTT	CAWSRTGDNQPQHF
few	TRBV12-3/TRBV12-4	TRBJ1-1	-	TGTGCCAGCAGTCTTTTCAGGGTCGCTGAAGCTTTCTTT	CASSLFRVAEAFF
many	TRBV27	TRBJ2-1	TRBD1	TGTGCCAGCAGATGGACAGGGTTTTTCGACAATGAGCAGTTCTTC	CASRWTGFFDNEQFF
few	TRBV20-1	TRBJ2-1	TRBD2	TGCAGTGCTCGCTATAGAGAGTGGGCGGGAGGGTTTAATGAGCAGTTCTTC	CSARYREWAGGFNEQFF
many	TRBV20-1	TRBJ2-7	-	TGCAGTGCTAGAGATCCACTAGTACCCAGCTCCTACGAGCAGTACTTC	CSARDPLVPSSYEQYF
many	TRBV28	TRBJ2-7	-	TGTGCCAGCAGTCCCCCATCGGAGGGCCTGCGGTACTTC	CASSPPSEGLRYF
few	TRBV20-1	TRBJ2-7	TRBD2	TGCAGTGCTAGTCCCTCGCCTCTAGCGGAAACCTACGAGCAGTACTTC	CSASPSPLAETYEQYF
few	TRBV7-3	TRBJ2-2	-	TGTGCCAGCAGCTTACTGGAGGCTACGAACACCGGGGAGCTGTTTTTT	CASSLLEATNTGELFF
many	TRBV9	TRBJ1-1	TRBD1	TGTGCCAGCAGCGCCGAGGGGACAGACTTGAACACTGAAGCTTTCTTT	CASSAEGTDLNTEAFF
many	TRBV11-1	TRBJ2-7	-	TGTGCCAGCAGCTGGGACACAATAACCTACGAGCAGTACTTC	CASSWDTITYEQYF
-	TRBV4-3	TRBJ1-3	-	TGCGCCAGCAGCCAAGAATACACAGCGTACTCTGGAAACACCATATATTTT	CASSQEYTAYSGNTIYF
many	TRBV24-1	TRBJ1-1	-	TGTGCCACCAGGCCGGGGCAGCCAAACACTGAAGCTTTCTTT	CATRPGQPNTEAFF
-	TRBV6-1	TRBJ1-1	TRBD1	TGTGCCAGCCAACGCGGGGACAGGGGCAGGAACACTGAAGCTTTCTTT	CASQRGDRGRNTEAFF
many	TRBV5-1	TRBJ2-5	TRBD1	TGCGCCAGCAGCTCGACGGGACAGACCCACCAAGAGACCCAGTACTTC	CASSSTGQTHQETQYF
few	TRBV28	TRBJ2-7	-	TGTGCCATCAAGCCCCTGGGGCGGGATTGGGAGCAGTACTTC	CAIKPLGRDWEQYF